The 13 T cell receptor beta chains below were found in one sample sequenced in a study of spatial heterogeneity in lung cancer. TCRdb re-derived calls from the 5' RACE reads in MiXCR, one entry per CDR3 protein. Found here are around 29,000 distinct CDR3 sequences, 8% to 13% of them singletons; the top ten hold 28%. Time point reported: blood at routine non-recurrence follow-up after resection. Sequencing used PBMCs, obtained at follow-up. These receptors all come from a female donor with early-stage non-small cell lung cancer.

The chain uses TRBV3-1 and TRBJ2-7; 11 nucleotides agree with TRBD2. With 4 bases clipped from V and 2 bases from J, the junction kept 7 bases outside the gene matches. Germline V gives CDR1 LGHDT, CDR2 YNNKEL (reference sequence). This CDR3 has 16 amino acids. The CDR3, as DNA: TGTGCCAGCAGCCTATTACTAGCGGGGGCCGCCTACGAGCAGTACTTC. Translated: CASSLLLAGAAYEQYF.

This clonotype came up many times. J is TRBJ1-1 and V is TRBV2, with 8 nucleotides matching TRBD1. The CDR3 is 13 amino acids. With V trimmed by 5 bases and J by 4 bases, 3 bases remained unmatched. Germline CDR1 SNHLY, CDR2 FYNNEI. The DNA for the CDR3 is TGTGCCAGCAGTCGACAGGGGATCACTGAAGCTTTCTTT. Its translation: CASSRQGITEAFF.

This clonotype appeared a few times. This sequence joins TRBV5-6 and TRBJ2-6, with TRBD1 identical over 8 bases. V was pared by 4 bases and J by 0 bases, with 9 bases of the junction left unmatched. CDR3 length equals 18 residues. From germline, CDR1 is SGHDT and CDR2 YYEEEE. The CDR3 protein is CASSPGTGILSGANVLTF. The CDR3 region has the DNA TGTGCCAGCAGCCCCGGGACAGGTATCCTCTCTGGGGCCAACGTCCTGACTTTC.

The V call is TRBV7-2, the J call TRBJ2-7, with 11 bases lining up with TRBD2. The germline V gene has CDR1 SGHTA and CDR2 FQGNSA. The CDR3 has 19 residues. V lost 4 bases to trimming and J lost 0 bases; unmatched junction nucleotides: 14. In nucleotides, the CDR3 is TGTGCCAGCAGCTACCCGAGGGCTAGCGGGGGGACGAGCTCCTACGAGCAGTACTTC. Encoded protein: CASSYPRASGGTSSYEQYF.

This clonotype was counted many times. The V and J genes are TRBV7-2 and TRBJ1-2; TRBD1 might be the D (5 bases). The CDR3 spans 18 residues. Per the germline V gene, CDR1 is SGHTA and CDR2 is FQGNSA. Trimming took 1 base from V and 0 from J, leaving 18 bases between them. The CDR3 sequence: CASSLVRARRATNYGYTF. The CDR3 bases are TGTGCCAGCAGCTTAGTACGGGCCCGCAGGGCCACTAACTATGGCTACACCTTC. Variable domain in full (rest from reference TRBV7-2 and TRBJ1-2): GAGVSQSPSNKVTEKGKDVELRCDPISGHTALYWYRQSLGQGLEFLIYFQGNSAPDKSGLPSDRFSAERTGGSVSTLTIQRTQQEDSAVYLCASSLVRARRATNYGYTFGSGTRLTVV.

In its sample, this clonotype was seen many times. V usage is TRBV28 and J usage is TRBJ2-2; D uncertain. The germline gives CDR1 MDHEN, CDR2 SYDVKM. Deletions cut 7 bases from V and 4 bases from J, with 16 bases between. The CDR3 length is 15 residues. The CDR3 is CASKPSGPGTGELFF. The CDR3 DNA follows: TGTGCCAGCAAACCCTCGGGCCCAGGCACCGGGGAGCTGTTTTTT.

The V and J genes are TRBV28 and TRBJ2-1; 7 nucleotides match TRBD1. There are 15 residues in the CDR3. Trimming removed 4 bases from V and 7 bases from J; junction bases left unmatched: 10. CDR1 is MDHEN and CDR2 is SYDVKM in the germline V gene. CDR3 DNA: TGTGCCAGCAGTTCTCCCCTCAGGGGGTTTAATGAGCAGTTCTTC. Amino acids: CASSSPLRGFNEQFF.

Comment on this clonotype: A single base separates this from a much larger clone, so it may be a read error. The CDR3 nucleotides read TGTGTCAGCAGCTTAGCATCCTACCGTTGGTTCTTC. This codes for CVSSLASYRWFF. V is TRBV7-9 and J is TRBJ2-1; the D is unclear. The CDR3 is made up of 12 amino acids. CDR1 SEHNR and CDR2 FQNEAQ come from the germline V gene (reference sequence). Together with reference TRBV7-9 and TRBJ2-1, the CDR3 gives the full variable domain: DTGVSQNPRHKITKRGQNVTFRCDPISEHNRLYWYRQTLGQGPEFLTYFQNEAQLEKSRLLSDRFSAERPKGSFSTLEIQRTEQGDSAMYLCVSSLASYRWFFGPGTRLTVL.

Many counts were recorded for this clonotype. This chain uses TRBV27 with TRBJ2-5; 10 nucleotides line up with TRBD2. After removal of 6 bases from V and 1 base from J, the junction contained 2 bases not matched to a gene. Germline V gene sequence: CDR1 MNHEY, CDR2 SMNVEV (reference sequence). The CDR3 is 14 amino acids. In nucleotides, the CDR3 is TGTGCCAGCAGCTCTAGCGGGAGCCAAGAGACCCAGTACTTC. Translating it yields CASSSSGSQETQYF.

Written as DNA, the CDR3 is TGCAGCGCTCTGAGAGGACAGCGAATGAACACCGGGGAGCTGTTTTTT. Amino acids: CSALRGQRMNTGELFF. The chain links TRBV29-1 to TRBJ2-2, with D perhaps TRBD1 (6 bases). V was trimmed by 7 bases and J by 1 base, leaving 19 bases between them. Germline lookup yields CDR1 SQVTM and CDR2 ANQGSEA. This CDR3 has 16 residues.

In this sample, this clonotype turned up a few times. This chain links TRBV4-1 with TRBJ2-1, with 7 bases aligning to TRBD2. Germline assignment: CDR1 MGHRA and CDR2 YSYEKL. There are 14 residues in the CDR3. The V and J ends lost 3 bases and 7 bases, in that order; junction bases with no gene match: 6. The CDR3 loop is CASSQPLARNEQFF. For the CDR3, the DNA is TGCGCCAGCAGCCAGCCACTAGCGCGGAATGAGCAGTTCTTC.

The CDR3 coding sequence is TGTGCCAGCAGCTTTCCCCCTCGCACTGAAGCTTTCTTT. It is translated as CASSFPPRTEAFF. The gene calls are TRBV12-3 or TRBV12-4 and TRBJ1-1; D uncertain. CDR3 length equals 13 residues. Trimming shortened V by 6 bases and J by 4 bases, and 12 bases separated the two germline ends.

The chain recombines TRBV6-5 with TRBJ2-1, with D perhaps matching TRBD2 (6 bases). The germline CDR1 and CDR2 sequences are MNHEY and SVGAGI. The CDR3 covers 13 residues. Trimming removed 6 bases from V and 9 bases from J, with 15 bases in between. DNA of the CDR3: TGTGCCAGCAGAAAGACTAGTAAGCCTGAGCAGTTCTTC. Amino acid sequence: CASRKTSKPEQFF.